This section outlines one T cell receptor beta chain sequence together with its context. The read is 3 residues too short to cover the CDR3 end, so that end is filled in from the germline J gene. This entry is derived from a study of Tregs in tolerant kidney transplant recipients. For the study at large: Recipients received nonmyeloablative bone marrow transplants from related graft donors, with transient mixed chimerism.

This CDR3 contains 15 residues. Trimming pared 3 bases from V and 4 bases from J, leaving 16 bases between. Per germline, CDR1 SGHDT and CDR2 YYEEEE. Measured with immunoSEQ multiplex PCR; TCRdb has only the in-frame clones, and not every one. This sample contains over 45,000 clones. The V and J genes are TRBV5-6 and TRBJ1-2; maybe TRBD1 (6 bases). Sequences were derived from CD4+ T cells from blood, sampled before the transplant. This receptor was identified in a human donor who received a combined kidney and bone marrow transplant. CDR3: CASSSGGGPSYGYTF. The CDR3 DNA, read in part, is TGTGCCAGCAGCTCCGGGGGGGGCCCTAGCTATGGC.